This is a list of T cell receptor beta chains from one sample in a study of human T cells and chemical hapten exposure. MiXCR, run by TCRdb on the RACE reads, gives a single entry per CDR3 protein. The sample lists 300,000 to 450,000 distinct CDR3 sequences; approximately 5% were seen once. The sample consisted of whole blood, taken in connection with sensitization to the hapten diphenylcyclopropenone (DPC). These TCRs come from a woman aged 50 to 65 with alopecia areata. Some clones in this sample may be carry-over from other donors' samples. The CDR3 runs from the conserved cysteine through the conserved F or W. The D gene is left open where the match is weak. Size is omitted from some rows. Given values are once, few, many or a class for expanded clones.

CASSQEGIGYRNTIYF	TGCGCCAGCAGCCAAGAAGGTATAGGGTATAGAAACACCATATATTTT	-	TRBV4-1	TRBJ1-3	-
CSARDGTVSTDTQYF	TGCAGTGCTAGAGATGGGACCGTTAGCACAGATACGCAGTATTTT	-	TRBV20-1	TRBJ2-3	many
CASSLTSTSSYEQYF	TGTGCCAGCAGTCTGACTAGCACCAGCTCCTACGAGCAGTACTTC	TRBD2	TRBV3-1	TRBJ2-7	-
CASLRGSGQINEQFF	TGTGCCAGCTTAAGGGGTAGCGGGCAGATAAATGAGCAGTTCTTC	TRBD2	TRBV7-9	TRBJ2-1	many
CASSRGRGVGTDTQYF	TGTGCCAGCAGTAGGGGGCGGGGAGTCGGCACAGATACGCAGTATTTT	-	TRBV25-1	TRBJ2-3	-
CASSPGIAASYEQYF	TGTGCCTCCAGCCCGGGGATAGCGGCTTCCTACGAGCAGTACTTC	-	TRBV15	TRBJ2-7	-
CATSRVMSGLNQPQHF	TGTGCCACCAGCAGAGTCATGTCCGGACTCAATCAGCCCCAGCATTTT	-	TRBV15	TRBJ1-5	many
CASSPLTGGGQPQHF	TGTGCCAGCAGCCCTTTGACAGGGGGCGGTCAGCCCCAGCATTTT	TRBD1	TRBV6-5	TRBJ1-5	few
CAISPSGRVNEQFF	TGTGCCATCAGCCCTAGCGGGAGGGTTAATGAGCAGTTCTTC	TRBD2	TRBV10-3	TRBJ2-1	few
CASSIVAGGPNEQFF	TGTGCCAGTAGTATTGTAGCGGGAGGGCCCAATGAGCAGTTCTTC	TRBD2	TRBV19	TRBJ2-1	many
CASSYQPRPHTEAFF	TGTGCCAGCAGTTACCAACCACGTCCTCACACTGAAGCTTTCTTT	-	TRBV6-5	TRBJ1-1	few
CASRPQGQFWYEQYF	TGTGCCAGCAGACCACAGGGACAGTTTTGGTACGAGCAGTACTTC	TRBD1	TRBV6-5	TRBJ2-7	-
CASGLVGTGNEQFF	TGTGCTAGTGGTTTGGTCGGGACAGGGAATGAGCAGTTCTTC	TRBD1	TRBV12-5	TRBJ2-1	many
CSVESGNTIYF	TGCAGCGTTGAAAGTGGAAACACCATATATTTT	-	TRBV29-1	TRBJ1-3	many
CAWITGPGSTDTQYF	TGTGCCTGGATTACAGGGCCGGGGAGCACAGATACGCAGTATTTT	-	TRBV30	TRBJ2-3	few
CASSEAPQAWNTIYF	TGTGCCAGCAGTGAAGCTCCCCAGGCCTGGAACACCATATATTTT	-	TRBV2	TRBJ1-3	few
CASSLIGPADSPYEQYF	TGTGCCAGCAGCTTGATCGGTCCGGCGGACAGCCCTTACGAGCAGTACTTC	-	TRBV7-8	TRBJ2-7	many
CAWRSGTGNQPQHF	TGTGCCTGGAGATCCGGGACAGGGAATCAGCCCCAGCATTTT	TRBD1	TRBV30	TRBJ1-5	few
CASSLVSEQYF	TGTGCCAGCAGCTTAGTGTCCGAGCAGTACTTC	-	TRBV7-9	TRBJ2-7	many